The clone carrying this T cell receptor beta chain showed up many times. The time point: patch test 1, 2 weeks after DPC sensitization. The treatment denotes: therapeutic diphenylcyclopropenone sensitization with weekly scalp DPC. Prior to each patch test being applied, blood was drawn. These data belong to a study of human T cells and chemical hapten exposure. Study-level information: For the roughly 23-week duration of the study, patients were given weekly doses of diphenylcyclopropenone on the scalp. Small volume differences among pooled libraries mainly caused per-sample TCR yield variation. Each patch test put 0.01% DPC on the upper back, and results were read at 6 days.

TCRdb fed the RACE reads into MiXCR, producing one record per CDR3 protein. The sample has about 380,000 distinct CDR3 sequences, more than 4.5% seen once. The V end was cut by 0 bases, the J end by 6 bases, with 6 bases between. Germline V gene lookup returns CDR1 LGHNA and CDR2 YNFKEQ. The CDR3 is made up of 12 amino acids. The rearrangement links TRBV4-2 to TRBJ2-7; D unresolved. The clonotype was recovered from a woman aged 45-65 years with alopecia areata. Some clones in this sample may be carry-over from other donors' samples. Sequencing was performed on whole blood, taken in connection with sensitization to the hapten diphenylcyclopropenone (DPC). The DNA for the CDR3 is TGTGCCAGCAGCCAAGAATCCCGCGAGCAGTACTTC. Residues: CASSQESREQYF.